The rows below give T cell receptor beta chains drawn from one sample of a study of monozygotic twins with inflammatory bowel disease. TCRdb re-called the 5' RACE reads and catalogs CDR3 proteins one per entry, DNA excluded. The ten top clones account for 2.4%, within a sample of some 450,000 distinct CDR3 sequences. Sequences were obtained from blood. The source of these receptors is a human donor with ulcerative colitis or Crohn's disease, or a healthy co-twin of an affected twin (not recorded which). CDR3s include the opening cysteine and the closing phenylalanine or tryptophan.

V	J	CDR3
TRBV24-1	TRBJ2-1	CATGGSVGGTFF
TRBV20-1	TRBJ2-7	CSGGTSGTSSYEQYF
TRBV9	TRBJ2-5	CASSVATRGWQTQYF
TRBV5-1	TRBJ1-2	CASSPFAGGRGPANYGYTF
TRBV3-1	TRBJ1-1	CASSQDGRGPAFF
TRBV20-1	TRBJ2-7	CSAVRQLALSYEQYF
TRBV6-1	TRBJ1-5	CASSDSPDQPQHF
TRBV6-5	TRBJ2-5	CASSYSTQGGEETQNF
TRBV28	TRBJ2-7	CASAVGYEQYF
TRBV20-1	TRBJ1-5	CSATPGQGIGQPQHF
TRBV19	TRBJ2-7	CASSIAGTANEQYF
TRBV5-1	TRBJ2-2	CASSLKGGTGELFF
TRBV14	TRBJ1-2	CASSQDLTVVANYGYTF
TRBV7-3	TRBJ2-2	CASGSNTGELFF
TRBV7-8	TRBJ2-7	CASSFPGGTSGEQYF
TRBV5-1	TRBJ2-2	CASDRSSNTGELFF
TRBV20-1	TRBJ2-7	CSAPTDTSPYEQYF
TRBV12-3/TRBV12-4	TRBJ2-3	CASSLGISLGTDTQYF
TRBV3-1	TRBJ1-1	CASSQDPTGINTEAFF
TRBV7-2	TRBJ2-7	CASSFIAGGWVEQYF
TRBV5-1	TRBJ2-7	CASSRLGGEQYF
TRBV12-3/TRBV12-4	TRBJ2-3	CASSAPRPATQYF
TRBV25-1	TRBJ2-4	CASSESTGQGNIQYF
TRBV10-3	TRBJ2-4	CAISEFLPGQGAKNIQYF
TRBV5-5	TRBJ1-1	CASSLESSGAFF
TRBV18	TRBJ2-3	CASSPLHYVGGRDTDTQYF
TRBV20-1	TRBJ2-3	CSAKGSTDTQYF
TRBV11-1	TRBJ1-4	CASSRRDRVRGTNEKLFF
TRBV5-1	TRBJ2-3	CASSLDGQVVTDTQYF
TRBV5-6	TRBJ2-7	CASSLDTGFYEQYF
TRBV2	TRBJ2-5	CASSDWETQYF
TRBV5-1	TRBJ1-5	CASSWGDRTGNQPQHF
TRBV12-3/TRBV12-4	TRBJ1-1	CASSAGWNTEAFF
TRBV11-2	TRBJ1-2	CASSSLTGAYGYTF
TRBV19	TRBJ1-2	CASTGQYYGYTF
TRBV4-3	TRBJ1-1	CASSQDTSLDTEAFF
TRBV5-1	TRBJ2-1	CASSSEGHLGDEQFF
TRBV6-2/TRBV6-3	TRBJ2-3	CASSKRFFNTDTQYF
TRBV6-1	TRBJ2-2	CASSEAIKPTGELFF
TRBV7-9	TRBJ2-6	CASSLWPSGANVLTF
TRBV2	TRBJ2-1	CASRADLLSNNEQFF
TRBV5-1	TRBJ2-7	CASSLDLTGAYEQYF
TRBV7-2	TRBJ1-4	CASSPTAATNEKLFF
TRBV25-1	TRBJ2-3	CASSELGRNSDTQYF
TRBV10-3	TRBJ1-1	CAISGISGTEAFF
TRBV7-2	TRBJ2-3	CASSLAASDTQYF
TRBV20-1	TRBJ1-4	CSAVDAGREKLFF
TRBV7-9	TRBJ2-7	CASSPGLAGGPYEQYF
TRBV12-3/TRBV12-4	TRBJ1-5	CASRGQGGWPQHF
TRBV7-2	TRBJ1-5	CASSLVGVTNQPQHF
TRBV5-6	TRBJ2-5	CASSLDRGRGETQYF
TRBV3-1	TRBJ2-2	CASSQEYKRKYTGELFF
TRBV7-9	TRBJ1-1	CASSRGRANTEAFF
TRBV6-5	TRBJ1-3	CASRMDGAASGNTIYF
TRBV2	TRBJ2-7	CASSETASGEQYF